One and the same sample provided the 3 T cell receptor beta chains below, sequenced in a study of T cell repertoires in cytomegalovirus infection. The antigens these receptors bind are not known. MiXCR, run by TCRdb on the reads, gives a single entry per CDR3 protein. The sample lists over 120,000 distinct CDR3 sequences, over 25% occurring once. This material consisted of CD8+ T cells from cultured PBMCs, taken from culture after CMV antigen stimulation. The receptor set was obtained from a human donor in good health (CMV status not recorded). Some clones in this sample may be carry-over from other donors' samples.

The V call is TRBV19, the J call TRBJ2-2, with D possibly TRBD2 on 5 matching bases. The germline V gene encodes CDR1 LNHDA and CDR2 SQIVND (reference sequence). V shed 5 bases and J shed 6 bases, with 7 bases lying between them. The CDR3 sequence is 12 residues long. CDR3 amino acids: CASSHGAGELFF. The CDR3 bases are TGTGCCAGTAGTCACGGGGCCGGGGAGCTGTTTTTT.

The chain is built from TRBV7-6 and TRBJ2-1; 7 bases agree with TRBD1. The CDR3 is 14 residues long. Germline V gene sequence: CDR1 SGHVS, CDR2 FNYEAQ. The junction had 6 bases not matched to a gene; V was cut back by 1 base and J by 9 bases. CDR3 loop: CASSLGTGEGEQFF. Here the CDR3 DNA reads TGTGCCAGCAGCTTAGGGACAGGCGAAGGTGAGCAGTTCTTC.

This clonotype was counted between two and nine times. The genes are TRBV19 and TRBJ2-3, with 10 positions matching TRBD2. Trimming removed 4 bases from V and 5 bases from J; junction bases left unmatched: 9. This CDR3 contains 16 residues. Germline CDR1 and CDR2: LNHDA and SQIVND (reference sequence). The CDR3 region is CASSRGAGGPKDTQYF. The CDR3 nucleotides are TGTGCCAGTAGTAGGGGAGCGGGGGGGCCGAAAGATACGCAGTATTTT.